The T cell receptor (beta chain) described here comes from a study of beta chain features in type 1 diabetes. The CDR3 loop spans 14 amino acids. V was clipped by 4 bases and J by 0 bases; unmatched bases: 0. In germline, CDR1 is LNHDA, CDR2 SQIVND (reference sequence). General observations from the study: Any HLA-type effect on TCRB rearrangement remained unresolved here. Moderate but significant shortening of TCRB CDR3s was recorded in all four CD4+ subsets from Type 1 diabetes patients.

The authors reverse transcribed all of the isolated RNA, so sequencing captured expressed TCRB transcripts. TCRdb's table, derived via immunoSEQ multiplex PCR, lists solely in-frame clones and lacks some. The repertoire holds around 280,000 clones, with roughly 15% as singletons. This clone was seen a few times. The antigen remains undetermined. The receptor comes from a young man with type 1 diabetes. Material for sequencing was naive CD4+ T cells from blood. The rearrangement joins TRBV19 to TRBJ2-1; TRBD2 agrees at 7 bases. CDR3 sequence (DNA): TGTGCCAGTAGTAGCGGGGGCTCCTACAATGAGCAGTTCTTC. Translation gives CASSSGGSYNEQFF.